Below are 5 T cell receptor beta chains sequenced from a single sample in a study of PD-1 blockade in classical Hodgkin lymphoma (dated by TCRdb to 2018 to 2020). Interpreted using the paper, the time point label stands for: newly diagnosed, previously untreated cHL patient sample. Using a Miltenyi CD4+ T cell isolation kit, CD4+ T cells were purified from thawed PBMCs through magnetic negative selection. Preparation of the library involved the immunoSEQ multiplex PCR assay. In TCRdb, the immuneACCESS table is reduced to in-frame sequences with V and J assigned. These tables do not hold every clone; where another copy was compared, an unresolved V gene accounts for under half, and the others remain unexplained. For this sample there are some 16,000 clones; approximately 90% appear just once. Of the sample, about 0.5% is held by the ten largest clones. Input material: CD4+ T cells from blood. All receptors come from a human donor with classical Hodgkin lymphoma.

The chain couples TRBV7-2 to TRBJ2-2, with TRBD1 matching over 7 bases. Trimming took 1 base from V and 5 from J; bases not matched to a gene: 4. Germline loops: CDR1 SGHTA, CDR2 FQGNSA. The CDR3 is 15 amino acids. The CDR3 sequence: CASSLDRGRTGELFF. Written as DNA, the CDR3 is TGTGCCAGCAGCTTAGATAGGGGGCGTACCGGGGAGCTGTTTTTT.

The rearrangement links TRBV6-1 to TRBJ2-1; tentative D call: TRBD2 (5 bases). In germline, CDR1 is MNHNS, CDR2 SASEGT. V lost 4 bases and J lost 0, with 13 bases in between. The CDR3 has 16 amino acids. CDR3 residues: CASSGRAASSYNEQFF. The CDR3 bases are TGTGCCAGCAGTGGCCGAGCGGCTAGCTCCTACAATGAGCAGTTCTTC.

V is TRBV11-1 and J is TRBJ1-3; D unresolved. Deletions cut 5 bases from V and 0 bases from J, with 5 bases between. This CDR3 comprises 13 residues. Germline V gene lookup returns CDR1 SGHAT and CDR2 FQDESV (reference sequence). The DNA of the CDR3 is TGTGCCAGCAGCCGGGACTCTGGAAACACCATATATTTT. Translating it yields CASSRDSGNTIYF.

J is TRBJ1-5 and V is TRBV25-1; no clear D gene. In germline, CDR1 is MGHDK, CDR2 SYGVNS. The ends were cut back, 2 bases at V and 7 bases at J, with 12 bases in the middle. This CDR3 has 14 residues. The CDR3 DNA reads TGTGCCAGCAGTGAACATAGGAGGGCACAGCCCCAGCATTTT. This encodes CASSEHRRAQPQHF.

Only one count was recorded for this clone. The chain recombines TRBV9 with TRBJ2-5; 9 bases are shared with TRBD2. Germline lookup yields CDR1 SGDLS and CDR2 YYNGEE. The V segment lost 5 bases and the J segment 0 bases; nucleotides outside the gene matches: 5. The CDR3 sequence is 15 residues long. In DNA, the CDR3 is TGTGCCAGCAGGTTTAGCGGGAGCCACCAAGAGACCCAGTACTTC. It translates to CASRFSGSHQETQYF.